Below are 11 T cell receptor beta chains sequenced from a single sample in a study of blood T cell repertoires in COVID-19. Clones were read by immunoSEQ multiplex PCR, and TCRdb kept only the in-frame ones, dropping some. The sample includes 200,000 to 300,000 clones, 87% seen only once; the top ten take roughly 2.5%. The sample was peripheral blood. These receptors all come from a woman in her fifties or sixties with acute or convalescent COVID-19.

The CDR3 here is CASSLVAARGSSYNEQFF. The DNA of the CDR3 is TGTGCCAGCAGTTTAGTCGCCGCCCGTGGCAGCTCCTACAATGAGCAGTTCTTC. The chain uses TRBV28 and TRBJ2-1; D ambiguous. V lost 2 bases, J lost 0 bases, and 17 bases lay in between. This CDR3 contains 18 residues. Germline loops: CDR1 MDHEN, CDR2 SYDVKM.

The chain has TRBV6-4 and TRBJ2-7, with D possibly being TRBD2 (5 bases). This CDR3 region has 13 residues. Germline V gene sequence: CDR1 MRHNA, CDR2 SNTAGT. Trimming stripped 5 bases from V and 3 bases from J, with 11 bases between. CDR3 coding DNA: TGTGCCAGCAGTTATACTAGTGACTACGAGCAGTACTTC. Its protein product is CASSYTSDYEQYF.

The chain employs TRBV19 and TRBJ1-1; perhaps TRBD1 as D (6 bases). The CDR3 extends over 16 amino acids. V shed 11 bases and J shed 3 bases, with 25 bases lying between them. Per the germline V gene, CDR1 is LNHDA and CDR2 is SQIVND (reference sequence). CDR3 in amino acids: CAVSGGGGRKDTEAFF. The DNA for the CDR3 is TGTGCCGTAAGTGGGGGAGGGGGGCGAAAGGACACTGAAGCTTTCTTT.

CDR3 DNA: TGTGCCAGCAGCCAAGATAGGGGACAGGGGAACTATGAAAAACTGTTTTTT. It is translated as CASSQDRGQGNYEKLFF. The J gene is TRBJ1-4, the V gene TRBV14; 10 nucleotides agree with TRBD1. The CDR3 runs 17 residues. CDR1 is SGHDN, CDR2 FVKESK, per germline. J was trimmed by 6 bases and V by 0 bases; bases with no gene match: 7. The entire variable domain, with the rest obtained from reference TRBV14 and TRBJ1-4, is as follows: EAGVTQFPSHSVIEKGQTVTLRCDPISGHDNLYWYRRVMGKEIKFLLHFVKESKQDESGMPNNRFLAERTGGTYSTLKVQPAELEDSGVYFCASSQDRGQGNYEKLFFGSGTQLSVL.

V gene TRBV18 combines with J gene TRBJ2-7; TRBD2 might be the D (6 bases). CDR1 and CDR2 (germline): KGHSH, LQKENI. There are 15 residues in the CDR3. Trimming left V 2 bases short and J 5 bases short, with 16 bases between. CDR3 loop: CASSPGYGSGHEQYF. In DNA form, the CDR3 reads TGTGCCAGCTCACCAGGTTACGGGAGTGGTCACGAGCAGTACTTC.

The CDR3 nucleotides read TGTGCCGCCGACAACTCCTATAATTCACCCCTCCACTTT. Its translation is CAADNSYNSPLHF. V gene TRBV30 combines with J gene TRBJ1-6; D ambiguous. This CDR3 has 13 amino acids. Germline V CDR1 and CDR2: GTSNPN, SVGIG (reference sequence). The V and J ends lost 8 bases and 0 bases respectively, with 8 bases between them.

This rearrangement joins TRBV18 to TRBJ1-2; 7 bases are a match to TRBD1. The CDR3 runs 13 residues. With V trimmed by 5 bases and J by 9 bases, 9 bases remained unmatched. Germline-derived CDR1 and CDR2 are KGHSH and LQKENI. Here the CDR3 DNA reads TGTGCCAGCTCAGAACCGGGACAGACGAGCTACACCTTC. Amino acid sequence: CASSEPGQTSYTF. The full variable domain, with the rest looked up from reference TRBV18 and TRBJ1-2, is NAGVMQNPRHLVRRRGQEARLRCSPMKGHSHVYWYRQLPEEGLKFMVYLQKENIIDESGMPKERFSAEFPKEGPSILRIQQVVRGDSAAYFCASSEPGQTSYTFGSGTRLTVV.

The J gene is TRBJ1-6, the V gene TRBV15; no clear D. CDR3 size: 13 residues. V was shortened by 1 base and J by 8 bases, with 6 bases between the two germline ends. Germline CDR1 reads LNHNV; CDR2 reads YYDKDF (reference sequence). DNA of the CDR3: TGTGCCACCAGCAGAGTCGGGGATTCACCCCTCCACTTT. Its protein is CATSRVGDSPLHF.

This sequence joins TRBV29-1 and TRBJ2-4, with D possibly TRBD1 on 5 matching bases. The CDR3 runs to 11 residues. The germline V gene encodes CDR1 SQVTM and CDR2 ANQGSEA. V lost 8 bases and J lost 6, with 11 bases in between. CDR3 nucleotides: TGCAGCCGGACATCCGTAAACATTCAGTACTTC. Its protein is CSRTSVNIQYF.

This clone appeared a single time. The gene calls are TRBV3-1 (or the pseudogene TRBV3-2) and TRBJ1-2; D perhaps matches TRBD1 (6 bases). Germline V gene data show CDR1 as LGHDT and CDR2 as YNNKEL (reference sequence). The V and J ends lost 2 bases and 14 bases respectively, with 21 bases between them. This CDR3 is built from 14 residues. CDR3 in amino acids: CASSQFRGPSSLTF. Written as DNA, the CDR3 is TGTGCCAGCAGCCAATTCAGGGGCCCCTCTTCCCTAACCTTC.

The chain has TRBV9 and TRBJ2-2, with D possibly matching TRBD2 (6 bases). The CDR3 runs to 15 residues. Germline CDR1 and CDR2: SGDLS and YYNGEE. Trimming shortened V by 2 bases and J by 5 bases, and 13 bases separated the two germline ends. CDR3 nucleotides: TGTGCCAGCAGCGTTACTCTAGCGTCAACCGGGGAGCTGTTTTTT. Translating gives CASSVTLASTGELFF.